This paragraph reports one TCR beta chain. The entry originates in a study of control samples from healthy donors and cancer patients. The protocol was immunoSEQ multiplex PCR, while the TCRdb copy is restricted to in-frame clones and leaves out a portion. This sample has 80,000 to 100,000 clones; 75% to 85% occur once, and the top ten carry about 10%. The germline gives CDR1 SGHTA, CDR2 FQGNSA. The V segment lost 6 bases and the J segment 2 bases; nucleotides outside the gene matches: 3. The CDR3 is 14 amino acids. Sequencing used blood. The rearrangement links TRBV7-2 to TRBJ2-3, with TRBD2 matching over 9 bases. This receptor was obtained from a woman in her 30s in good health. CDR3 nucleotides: TGTGCCAGCAGGGGCGGGGGGGCCACAGATACGCAGTATTTT. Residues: CASRGGGATDTQYF.